The rows below give T cell receptor beta chains drawn from one sample of a study of blood T cell repertoires in COVID-19. The protocol was immunoSEQ multiplex PCR, while the TCRdb copy is restricted to in-frame clones and leaves out a portion. The sample has about 110,000 clones, 82% seen once; the top ten hold 7.9%. The sequenced material came from peripheral blood. These receptors came from a man aged 70-80 years with acute or convalescent COVID-19. Both conserved end residues are part of each CDR3. D genes are given only for firm matches. The size of a clone is reported for some rows only, either as once, few or many, or as a class for expanded clones.

v_gene	j_gene	abundance	d_gene	CDR3aa	CDR3nt
TRBV11-2	TRBJ2-2	.	.	CASSLAPGRRGGELFF	TGTGCCAGCAGCTTAGCTCCCGGGAGACGCGGCGGGGAGCTGTTTTTT
TRBV4-1	TRBJ1-2	.	.	CASNDQDYGSYTF	TGCGCCAGCAACGACCAGGACTATGGTAGCTACACCTTC
TRBV28	TRBJ2-3	.	.	CASLWSNTDTQYF	TGTGCCAGCCTCTGGAGCAACACAGATACGCAGTATTTT
TRBV7-9	TRBJ1-1	.	TRBD1	CASTPRDRGTGTEAFF	TGTGCCAGCACCCCCCGGGACAGGGGTACGGGCACTGAAGCTTTCTTT
TRBV7-2	TRBJ2-3	.	TRBD2	CASSLDPAGGFMATQYF	TGTGCCAGCAGCTTAGATCCAGCGGGAGGGTTCATGGCTACGCAGTATTTT
TRBV11-3	TRBJ1-2	.	.	CASSLAAGDNYGYTF	TGTGCCAGCAGCTTAGCGGCAGGTGATAACTATGGCTACACCTTC
TRBV18	TRBJ1-5	.	TRBD1	CASSPGTGGSDQPQHF	TGTGCCAGCTCACCAGGGACAGGGGGCTCGGATCAGCCCCAGCATTTT
TRBV11-2	TRBJ2-6	few	.	CASSPQGANVLTF	TGTGCCAGCAGCCCCCAGGGGGCCAACGTCCTGACTTTC
TRBV6-5	TRBJ1-5	.	TRBD1	CAGLTGEGSNQPQHF	TGTGCCGGCCTTACAGGGGAAGGTAGCAATCAGCCCCAGCATTTT
TRBV28	TRBJ1-3	.	.	CASSLGGSGNTIYF	TGTGCCAGCAGTTTAGGGGGGTCTGGAAACACCATATATTTT
TRBV5-6	TRBJ2-7	.	TRBD1	CASTHRDSYEQYF	TGTGCCAGCACCCACCGGGACAGTTACGAGCAGTACTTC
TRBV28	TRBJ2-5	.	.	CASSLGKAGAQETQYF	TGTGCCAGCAGCCTGGGTAAGGCAGGGGCCCAAGAGACCCAGTACTTC
TRBV27	TRBJ1-6	.	.	CASSTRQVGPIYNSPLHF	TGTGCCAGCAGCACCCGACAGGTCGGACCTATCTATAATTCACCCCTCCACTTT
TRBV25-1	TRBJ2-5	few	.	CASSEVEVKETQYF	TGTGCCAGCAGTGAGGTCGAGGTGAAAGAGACCCAGTACTTC
TRBV2	TRBJ2-5	few	.	CASRVRDLETQYF	TGTGCCAGCAGAGTCCGGGACTTAGAGACCCAGTACTTC
TRBV7-3	TRBJ2-7	once	TRBD1	CASSRTGGMDEQYF	TGTGCCAGCAGTCGGACAGGGGGAATGGACGAGCAGTACTTC
TRBV7-9	TRBJ1-5	.	.	CASSLDGGDNQPQHF	TGTGCCAGCAGCTTAGACGGGGGGGATAATCAGCCCCAGCATTTT
TRBV7-9	TRBJ1-1	.	TRBD1	CASSSNRGFGTEAFF	TGTGCCAGCAGCTCTAACAGGGGATTCGGCACTGAAGCTTTCTTT
TRBV18	TRBJ2-3	.	.	CASSPPIGVGTDTQYF	TGTGCCAGCTCACCACCAATCGGGGTGGGCACAGATACGCAGTATTTT
TRBV5-1	TRBJ1-1	.	TRBD1	CASSEGQSLTEAFF	TGCGCCAGCAGCGAGGGACAGTCCCTCACTGAAGCTTTCTTT
TRBV28	TRBJ1-2	.	.	CASSLRGGNGYTF	TGTGCCAGCAGTTTAAGGGGAGGGAATGGCTACACCTTC
TRBV6-5	TRBJ1-5	once	.	CASKADNSNQPQHF	TGTGCCAGCAAGGCAGACAACTCCAATCAGCCCCAGCATTTT
TRBV25-1	TRBJ2-1	.	TRBD2	CASSEYRDSGSFGEQFF	TGTGCCAGCAGTGAATATAGGGATAGCGGGAGTTTTGGTGAGCAGTTCTTC
TRBV5-1	TRBJ1-1	.	.	CASREGSSGTEAFF	TGCGCCAGCAGGGAGGGGTCCTCGGGCACTGAAGCTTTCTTT
TRBV5-1	TRBJ2-1	.	.	CASSLAESSYNEQFF	TGCGCCAGCAGCTTGGCGGAGAGCTCCTACAATGAGCAGTTCTTC
TRBV7-3	TRBJ2-2	.	.	CASSSTGADTGELFF	TGTGCCAGCAGCTCTACGGGAGCGGACACCGGGGAGCTGTTTTTT
TRBV7-2	TRBJ1-4	once	.	CASRTQGTTNEKLFF	TGTGCCAGCAGAACACAGGGTACGACTAATGAAAAACTGTTTTTT
TRBV11-2	TRBJ2-3	.	.	CASSPQAGTGMTQYF	TGTGCCAGCAGCCCCCAGGCGGGGACGGGGATGACGCAGTATTTT
TRBV5-1	TRBJ2-7	few	TRBD2	CASSLSPSGSYEQYF	TGCGCCAGCAGCTTGTCACCTAGCGGGAGTTACGAGCAGTACTTC
TRBV5-1	TRBJ2-3	.	TRBD1	CASYPGTGSTDTQYF	TGCGCCAGCTACCCTGGGACAGGGTCAACAGATACGCAGTATTTT
TRBV19	TRBJ2-7	.	.	CASSLRTSLSSYEQYF	TGTGCCAGTAGTCTTCGGACAAGCCTGAGCTCCTACGAGCAGTACTTC
TRBV29-1	TRBJ2-7	.	TRBD1	CSVPGQGSGEQYF	TGCAGCGTTCCGGGACAGGGTTCGGGCGAGCAGTACTTC
TRBV7-9	TRBJ2-1	.	TRBD2	CASSFTSGSTRDNEQFF	TGTGCCAGCAGCTTTACTAGCGGGAGTACTCGGGACAATGAGCAGTTCTTC
TRBV12-3/TRBV12-4	TRBJ1-2	.	.	CASSPAASYGYTF	TGTGCCAGCAGCCCCGCTGCCAGCTATGGCTACACCTTC
TRBV5-3	TRBJ2-2	.	TRBD2	CARSLEASGSTGELFF	TGTGCCAGAAGCTTGGAGGCTAGCGGGAGTACCGGGGAGCTGTTTTTT
TRBV15	TRBJ2-7	.	.	CATSRDRRYEQYF	TGTGCCACCAGCAGAGATCGGCGGTACGAGCAGTACTTC
TRBV28	TRBJ1-2	few	TRBD1	CASIRQGDYGYTF	TGTGCCAGCATCCGACAGGGCGACTATGGCTACACCTTC
TRBV29-1	TRBJ2-7	.	TRBD1	CSVERQGQDEQYF	TGCAGCGTTGAGAGACAGGGTCAGGACGAGCAGTACTTC
TRBV6-5	TRBJ2-3	.	.	CASRTDTDTQYF	TGTGCCAGCAGGACAGACACAGATACGCAGTATTTT
TRBV27	TRBJ2-7	.	TRBD2	CASSLLLHPGLAEPYEQYF	TGTGCCAGCAGTTTACTTTTACACCCTGGACTAGCGGAACCCTACGAGCAGTACTTC